The rows below give T cell receptor beta chains drawn from one sample of a study of shared clonotypes between healthy human individuals. Sequencing was performed with immunoSEQ multiplex PCR; in TCRdb, only in-frame clones are kept and a portion is missing. The data hold about 1.5 million clones, with 95% to 99% observed a single time. The source material was naive CD4+ T cells sorted from blood. All receptors come from a man aged 25 to 40 in good health. CDR3s include the opening cysteine and the closing phenylalanine or tryptophan. The D gene is left open where the match is weak.

d_gene: .
v_gene: TRBV5-4
j_gene: TRBJ2-1
CDR3aa: CASSGTRYNEQFF
CDR3nt: TGTGCCAGCAGCGGGACTCGCTACAATGAGCAGTTCTTC

d_gene: .
v_gene: TRBV18
j_gene: TRBJ2-5
CDR3aa: CASSPSDETQYF
CDR3nt: TGTGCCAGCTCACCATCTGACGAGACCCAGTACTTC

d_gene: TRBD1
v_gene: TRBV28
j_gene: TRBJ1-3
CDR3aa: CASSDFTGGDGNTIYF
CDR3nt: TGTGCCAGCAGTGATTTCACAGGGGGCGATGGAAACACCATATATTTT

d_gene: TRBD2
v_gene: TRBV9
j_gene: TRBJ2-3
CDR3aa: CASSVVAGGQDTQYF
CDR3nt: TGTGCCAGCAGCGTAGTAGCGGGAGGGCAAGATACGCAGTATTTT

d_gene: TRBD2
v_gene: TRBV5-5
j_gene: TRBJ2-7
CDR3aa: CASSLLAGGVEQYF
CDR3nt: TGTGCCAGCAGCTTGCTAGCGGGAGGGGTCGAGCAGTACTTC

d_gene: .
v_gene: TRBV25-1
j_gene: TRBJ2-3
CDR3aa: CASSEWAETDTQYF
CDR3nt: TGTGCCAGCAGTGAATGGGCAGAAACAGATACGCAGTATTTT

d_gene: .
v_gene: TRBV5-1
j_gene: TRBJ2-1
CDR3aa: CATRTTPYNEQFF
CDR3nt: TGCGCCACCCGGACAACACCCTACAATGAGCAGTTCTTC

d_gene: .
v_gene: TRBV5-1
j_gene: TRBJ2-3
CDR3aa: CASREPTDTQYF
CDR3nt: TGCGCCAGCCGGGAACCCACAGATACGCAGTATTTT

d_gene: TRBD1
v_gene: TRBV28
j_gene: TRBJ2-7
CDR3aa: CASNQQGVGEQYF
CDR3nt: TGTGCCAGCAACCAACAGGGGGTTGGGGAGCAGTACTTC

d_gene: .
v_gene: TRBV7-9
j_gene: TRBJ2-5
CDR3aa: CASSLASSRETQYF
CDR3nt: TGTGCCAGCAGCTTAGCTAGTAGCCGGGAGACCCAGTACTTC